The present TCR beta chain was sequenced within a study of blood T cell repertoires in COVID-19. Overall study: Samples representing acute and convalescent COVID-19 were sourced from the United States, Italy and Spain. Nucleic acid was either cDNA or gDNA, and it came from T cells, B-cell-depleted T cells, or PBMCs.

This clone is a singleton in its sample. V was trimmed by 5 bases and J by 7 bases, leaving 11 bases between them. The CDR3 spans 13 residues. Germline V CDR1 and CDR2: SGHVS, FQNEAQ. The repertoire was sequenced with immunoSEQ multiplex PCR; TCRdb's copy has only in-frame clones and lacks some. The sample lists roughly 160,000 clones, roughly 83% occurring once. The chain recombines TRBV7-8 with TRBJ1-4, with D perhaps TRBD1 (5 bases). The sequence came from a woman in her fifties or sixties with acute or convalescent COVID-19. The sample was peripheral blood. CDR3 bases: TGTGCCAGCAGCCCACGGGGGTCTGAAAAACTGTTTTTT. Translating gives CASSPRGSEKLFF.